This TCR beta chain was retrieved from a study of blood T cell repertoires in COVID-19. On the study more broadly: Samples came from the United States, Italy and Spain, spanning acute and convalescent COVID-19.

The CDR3 sequence is 13 residues long. Deletions cut 7 bases from V and 1 base from J, with 13 bases between. Germline loops: CDR1 SQVTM, CDR2 ANQGSEA. In the original workflow: Reference gene primer amplification yielded estimated nucleated cell counts. The assay was immunoSEQ multiplex PCR, and TCRdb's table has in-frame clones only and misses some. V and J calls and clone size are those listed in that table; D and trimming were worked out from the DNA. The sample shows hundreds of thousands of clones, approximately 91% of them seen only once. Recruitment covered about 25 US areas and drew participants whose ages spanned about 18 to 89 years.

The sample taken for sequencing was PBMCs or T cells enriched from blood (not recorded which). J is TRBJ2-5 and V is TRBV29-1; perhaps TRBD1 as D (5 bases). This receptor was identified in a woman in her 40s who had recovered from COVID-19. This chain's CDR3 is CSARGGSQETQYF. The CDR3 DNA sequence: TGCAGCGCAAGGGGCGGCTCCCAAGAGACCCAGTACTTC.